The 13 T cell receptor beta chains below all came from one sample that was sequenced in a study of identical twins. TCRdb re-derived calls from the 5' RACE reads in MiXCR, one entry per CDR3 protein. The repertoire includes roughly 720,000 distinct CDR3 sequences, 15% to 20% of them detected once, and around 12% sits in the top ten. The same sample was also used in a study of T cells expressing NK-cell markers.

What was sequenced was PBMCs. The receptors derive from a woman aged 18-35 years in good health.

In its sample, this clonotype was seen a few times. This chain links TRBV4-2 with TRBJ2-5; a weak D match, TRBD1 (7 bases). Germline V gives CDR1 LGHNA, CDR2 YNFKEQ. Deletions cut 0 bases from V and 1 base from J, with 9 bases between. The CDR3 is 15 amino acids. The CDR3 DNA follows: TGTGCCAGCAGCCAAGACCAGGGGGGCCAAGAGACCCAGTACTTC. Translation: CASSQDQGGQETQYF.

The genes are TRBV2 and TRBJ1-5, with no clear D. The germline V and J ends were trimmed by 6 bases and 9 bases, with 12 bases remaining between them. Per the germline V gene, CDR1 is SNHLY and CDR2 is FYNNEI. The CDR3 spans 12 residues. The CDR3 DNA is TGTGCCAGCAGCCTTGGGGAAGGGCCCCAGCATTTT. This sequence encodes CASSLGEGPQHF.

A few counts support this clonotype. The genes are TRBV12-3 or TRBV12-4 and TRBJ1-5, with 7 bases matching TRBD1. CDR3 length: 14 amino acids. V lost 5 bases and J lost 1; bases outside the gene matches: 2. DNA for the CDR3: TGTGCCAGCAGTCAGGGGGGGAGCAATCAGCCCCAGCATTTT. Translating gives CASSQGGSNQPQHF.

In its sample, this clonotype was seen many times. The V gene is TRBV6-1, the J gene TRBJ2-7, with D possibly matching TRBD2 (5 bases). The CDR3 is made up of 13 amino acids. The V end lost 5 bases, the J end lost 2 bases, and 10 bases lay between the germline ends. Germline values: CDR1 MNHNS, CDR2 SASEGT. CDR3 coding DNA: TGTGCCAGCAGTCCGGGGAGAACCTACGAGCAGTACTTC. Translating gives CASSPGRTYEQYF.

This clonotype was observed a handful of times. The V gene is TRBV7-2, the J gene TRBJ2-3, with TRBD2 as a possible D gene (5 bases). Looked up from germline, CDR1 is SGHTA and CDR2 is FQGNSA. This CDR3 has 13 amino acids. V was shortened by 5 bases and J by 10 bases, with 16 bases between the two germline ends. The CDR3 DNA follows: TGTGCCAGCAGCCGGAGGTGGGCGGTGGCGCAGTATTTT. Amino acid sequence: CASSRRWAVAQYF.

The V and J genes are TRBV12-3 or TRBV12-4 and TRBJ2-1; D may be TRBD2 (5 bases). This CDR3 region has 14 residues. Trimming cost V 5 bases and J 4 bases, with 12 bases left between them. The CDR3 bases are TGTGCCAGCAGTCTCCCGAGGGTTTACAATGAGCAGTTCTTC. This gives the protein CASSLPRVYNEQFF.

The chain has TRBV4-2 and TRBJ2-5; the D is unclear. The V end was cut by 0 bases, the J end by 3 bases, with 11 bases between. The CDR3 totals 15 residues. CDR1 is LGHNA, CDR2 YNFKEQ, per germline. The CDR3 protein is CASSQEVRFEETQYF. The CDR3 nucleotides are TGTGCCAGCAGCCAAGAGGTTAGGTTTGAAGAGACCCAGTACTTC.

This clonotype was seen many times. The CDR3 reads CASSLNSRYGYTF. The CDR3 DNA sequence: TGTGCCAGCAGTTTAAACTCGCGCTATGGCTACACCTTC. V gene TRBV12-3 or TRBV12-4 combines with J gene TRBJ1-2; D not resolved. Trimming cost V 2 bases and J 4 bases, with 8 bases left between them. CDR3 length equals 13 residues.

This clonotype showed up just a few times. The J gene is TRBJ2-7, the V gene TRBV6-5, with 10 bases aligning to TRBD2. V dropped 2 bases and J dropped 3; count of bases not matched to a gene: 4. In germline, CDR1 is MNHEY, CDR2 SVGAGI. The CDR3 extends over 15 amino acids. DNA of the CDR3: TGTGCCAGCAGTTACACTAGCGGGAAAGGCTACGAGCAGTACTTC. Protein: CASSYTSGKGYEQYF.

A few counts support this clonotype. The chain carries TRBV7-9 and TRBJ1-2; D perhaps matches TRBD1 (5 bases). The CDR3 contains 14 residues. CDR1 SEHNR and CDR2 FQNEAQ come from the germline V gene (reference sequence). The V end lost 6 bases, the J end lost 4 bases, and 15 bases lay between the germline ends. The CDR3 here is CASRLNRDGYGYTF. The CDR3 DNA is TGTGCCAGCAGATTAAACCGGGACGGCTATGGCTACACCTTC.

V and J are TRBV7-8 and TRBJ1-5; D unresolved. Germline V gene sequence: CDR1 SGHVS, CDR2 FQNEAQ. The CDR3 extends over 16 amino acids. V dropped 1 base and J dropped 3 bases, with 13 bases sitting between them. The CDR3 is CASSLGGLGSNQPQHF. As DNA, the CDR3 is TGTGCCAGCAGCTTAGGAGGCCTCGGCTCCAATCAGCCCCAGCATTTT.

This clonotype was observed a handful of times. The CDR3 protein is CASIPAPLGDSNNEQFF. The DNA of the CDR3 is TGTGCCAGCATTCCGGCTCCCCTCGGGGACTCGAACAATGAGCAGTTCTTC. The chain links TRBV12-3 or TRBV12-4 to TRBJ2-1; TRBD2 is a possible D gene (6 bases). Trimming removed 7 bases from V and 5 bases from J, with 24 bases in between. The CDR3 consists of 17 residues.

The CDR3 DNA follows: TGCAGTGCTGGGGCGCCCCGGGACCGTGACCTGACAGATACGCAGTATTTT. Translation gives CSAGAPRDRDLTDTQYF. V and J are TRBV20-1 and TRBJ2-3; D is perhaps TRBD1 or TRBD2 (5 bases each). The CDR3 is 17 amino acids. From germline, CDR1 is DFQATT and CDR2 SNEGSKA (reference sequence). V was trimmed by 5 bases and J by 3 bases, leaving 24 bases between them.